This section outlines one TCR beta chain sequence together with its context. This sample is drawn from a study of T cell changes during pregnancy in multiple sclerosis. Generated by immunoSEQ multiplex PCR, the TCRdb table keeps only in-frame clones and is missing some. The data show about 12,000 clones, 86% seen once. V was pared by 5 bases and J by 3 bases, with 9 bases of the junction left unmatched. Germline values: CDR1 SGHVS, CDR2 FNYEAQ. CDR3 length: 16 residues. V gene TRBV7-6 combines with J gene TRBJ2-7; 11 bases fit TRBD2. This TCR came from a female donor in good health, enrolled as a control in a pregnancy study. The sequencing here drew on CD8+ T cells from peripheral blood mononuclear cells, taken in the second trimester of pregnancy. The CDR3 DNA reads TGTGCCAGCAGCCCCCTATCGACTAGCGGGATCTACGAGCAGTACTTC. Its translation is CASSPLSTSGIYEQYF.